The clone carrying this TCR beta chain turned up a few times. These data belong to a study of response to subunit inactivated influenza vaccine. Germline CDR1 LGHDT, CDR2 YNNKEL (reference sequence). There are 15 residues in the CDR3. The ends lost 1 base at V and 1 base at J; junction bases unmatched: 1. TCRdb ran MiXCR on the RT-PCR reads and lists one entry per CDR3 protein. This table holds about 540,000 distinct CDR3 sequences, less than 25% found once. The same sample was also used in a study of T cells expressing NK-cell markers. That paper adds: The authors made TCR beta cDNA libraries by 5'RACE template switching. This switching added a universal primer site and UMIs.

The chain couples TRBV3-1 to TRBJ2-5; the match to TRBD2 covers 9 bases. The source of this sequence is a man aged 50 or older who received an inactivated influenza vaccine. The sequences come from CD4+ T cells sorted from PBMCs, collected roughly 12 days after vaccination. The CDR3 DNA sequence: TGTGCCAGCAGCCAAGGGACTAGCGCCCAAGAGACCCAGTACTTC. Translated: CASSQGTSAQETQYF.